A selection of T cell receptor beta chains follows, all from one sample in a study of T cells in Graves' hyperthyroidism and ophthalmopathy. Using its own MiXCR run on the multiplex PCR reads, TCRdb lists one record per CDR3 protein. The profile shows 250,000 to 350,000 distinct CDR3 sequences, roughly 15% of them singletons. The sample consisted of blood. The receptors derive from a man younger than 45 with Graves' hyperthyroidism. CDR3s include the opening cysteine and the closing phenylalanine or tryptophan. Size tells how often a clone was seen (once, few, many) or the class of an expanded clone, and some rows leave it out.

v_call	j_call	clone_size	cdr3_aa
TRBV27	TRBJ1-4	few	CASSRDRGSEEKLFF
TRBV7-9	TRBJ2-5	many	CASSLMTGQETQYF
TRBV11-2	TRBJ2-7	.	CASSRTGGNLYEQYF
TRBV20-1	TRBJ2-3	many	CSAEPQGSDTQYF
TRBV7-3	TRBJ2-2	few	CASSLLGGSSTGELFF
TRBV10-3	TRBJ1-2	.	CAISGTASYGYTF
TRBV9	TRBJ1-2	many	CASSLGPGDKGYTF
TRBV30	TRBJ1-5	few	CAWSVHLGGNQPQHF
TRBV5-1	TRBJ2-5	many	CASSGQDPLQETQYF
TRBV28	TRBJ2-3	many	CASSLSLAGGIADTQYF
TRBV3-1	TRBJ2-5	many	CASSQDSRGQETQYF
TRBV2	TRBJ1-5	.	CASSFEGSSKPQHF
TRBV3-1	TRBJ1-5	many	CASSQDSDSANYSNQPQHF
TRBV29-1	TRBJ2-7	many	CSVNLGASYEQYF
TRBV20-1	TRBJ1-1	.	CSASRMNTEAFF
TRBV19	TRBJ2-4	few	CASSISGFGTKNIQYF
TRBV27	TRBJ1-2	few	CASSAGGEGGVNYGYTF
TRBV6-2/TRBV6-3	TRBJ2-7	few	CASRKTGGSSYEQYF
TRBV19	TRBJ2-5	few	CAGLQETQYF
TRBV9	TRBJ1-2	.	CASSGTHYGYTF
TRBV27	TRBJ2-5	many	CASSTDTDQETQYF
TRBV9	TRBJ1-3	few	CASDPTGFGNTIYF
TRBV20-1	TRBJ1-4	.	CSAPGQGEEKLFF
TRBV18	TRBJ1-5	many	CASSGGGNQPQHF
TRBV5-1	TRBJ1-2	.	CASSSDVYGYTF
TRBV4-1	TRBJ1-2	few	CASSQEKVPRGYTF
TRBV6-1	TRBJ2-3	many	CASRQTSGRGTDTQYF
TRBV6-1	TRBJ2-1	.	CASSDTPPSSPTSYNEQFF
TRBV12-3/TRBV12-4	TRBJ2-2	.	CASSLGFELFF
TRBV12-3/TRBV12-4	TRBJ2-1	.	CASTEAGTRFF
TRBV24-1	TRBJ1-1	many	CATSAGGAQRAFF
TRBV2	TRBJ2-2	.	CASNTGNTGELFF
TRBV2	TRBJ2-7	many	CASSPTGSREQYF